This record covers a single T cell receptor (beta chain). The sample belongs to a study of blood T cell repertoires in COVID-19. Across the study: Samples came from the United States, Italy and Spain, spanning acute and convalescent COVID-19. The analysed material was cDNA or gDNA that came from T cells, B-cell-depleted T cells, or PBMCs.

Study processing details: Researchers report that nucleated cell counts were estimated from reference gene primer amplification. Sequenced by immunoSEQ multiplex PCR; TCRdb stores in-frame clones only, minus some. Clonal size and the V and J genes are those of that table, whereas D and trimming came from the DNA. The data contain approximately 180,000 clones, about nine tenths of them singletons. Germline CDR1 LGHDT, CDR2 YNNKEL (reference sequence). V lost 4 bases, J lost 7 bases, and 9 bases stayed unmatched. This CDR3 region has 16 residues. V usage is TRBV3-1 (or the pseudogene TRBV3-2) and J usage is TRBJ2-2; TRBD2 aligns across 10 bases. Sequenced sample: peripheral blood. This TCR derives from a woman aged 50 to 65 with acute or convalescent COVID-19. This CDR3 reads CASSRSGGARVGELFF. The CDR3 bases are TGTGCCAGCAGCCGGAGCGGGGGGGCCCGGGTCGGGGAGCTGTTTTTT.